These 26 T cell receptor beta chains share one sample of origin, sequenced in a study of blood T cell repertoires in COVID-19. Produced via immunoSEQ multiplex PCR; TCRdb's table is partial and in-frame only. The top ten clones hold approximately 12% of a sample with about 200,000 clones, roughly four fifths of them seen once. The sample consisted of PBMCs or T cells enriched from blood (not recorded which). These receptors originate from a man aged 40-55 years who had recovered from COVID-19.

The chain carries TRBV28 and TRBJ2-3; 11 nucleotides agree with TRBD2. J was trimmed by 1 base and V by 4 bases; bases with no gene match: 10. The CDR3 contains 18 residues. The germline V gene has CDR1 MDHEN and CDR2 SYDVKM. The CDR3, as DNA: TGTGCCAGCAGTTCCAGACTAGCGGGACCCATGGGCACAGATACGCAGTATTTT. It specifies CASSSRLAGPMGTDTQYF.

This sequence joins TRBV7-2 and TRBJ1-5; no reliable D call. This CDR3 spans 15 amino acids. Germline CDR1 and CDR2: SGHTA and FQGNSA. Between the trimmed V and J ends, which lost 1 base and 3 bases, there was a span of 10 bases. Written as DNA, the CDR3 is TGTGCCAGCAGCTTAGACGGGAATTTCAATCAGCCCCAGCATTTT. Amino acid sequence: CASSLDGNFNQPQHF. The entire variable domain, with the rest obtained from reference TRBV7-2 and TRBJ1-5, is as follows: GAGVSQSPSNKVTEKGKDVELRCDPISGHTALYWYRQSLGQGLEFLIYFQGNSAPDKSGLPSDRFSAERTGGSVSTLTIQRTQQEDSAVYLCASSLDGNFNQPQHFGDGTRLSIL.

This chain uses TRBV6-5 with TRBJ1-2, with 8 bases lining up with TRBD1. The CDR3 is 16 residues long. The V and J ends lost 0 bases and 4 bases, in that order; junction bases with no gene match: 7. CDR1 and CDR2 (germline): MNHEY, SVGAGI. CDR3 nucleotides: TGTGCCAGCAGTTACTCCACAGGGGGGAGGGTCTATGGCTACACCTTC. It translates to CASSYSTGGRVYGYTF.

The gene calls are TRBV3-1 (or the pseudogene TRBV3-2) and TRBJ2-7; tentative D call: TRBD1 (6 bases). Between the trimmed V and J ends, which lost 6 bases and 0 bases, there was a span of 6 bases. The CDR3 spans 12 residues. CDR1 and CDR2 (germline): LGHDT, YNNKEL (reference sequence). The CDR3 loop reads CASRGGSYEQYF. The CDR3 DNA sequence: TGTGCCAGCAGAGGGGGCTCCTACGAGCAGTACTTC.

The gene calls are TRBV28 and TRBJ1-5; TRBD1 aligns across 9 bases. After removal of 2 bases from V and 7 bases from J, the junction contained 3 bases not matched to a gene. This CDR3 spans 14 amino acids. Germline CDR1 is MDHEN and CDR2 is SYDVKM. The CDR3 DNA is TGTGCCAGCAGTTTAACAGGGGGCCAACAGCCCCAGCATTTT. Encoded protein: CASSLTGGQQPQHF.

This chain uses TRBV19 with TRBJ1-1; D might be TRBD1 (5 bases). The germline V gene has CDR1 LNHDA and CDR2 SQIVND (reference sequence). Between the trimmed V and J ends, which lost 9 bases and 2 bases, there was a span of 19 bases. This CDR3 has 15 amino acids. The CDR3 protein is CASRSLTEGNTEAFF. CDR3 DNA: TGTGCCAGCCGAAGTTTGACAGAAGGTAACACTGAAGCTTTCTTT.

The V and J genes are TRBV3-1 (or the pseudogene TRBV3-2) and TRBJ1-3; the D gene is possibly TRBD1 (6 bases). Trimming took off 0 bases at V and 3 bases at J, with 12 bases between the two ends. The CDR3 sequence is 16 residues long. Germline lookup yields CDR1 LGHDT and CDR2 YNNKEL (reference sequence). The CDR3 nucleotides are TGTGCCAGCAGCCAAGACGCGACAGGCTTTGGAAACACCATATATTTT. It specifies CASSQDATGFGNTIYF.

J is TRBJ1-1 and V is TRBV7-3; D gene uncertain. Germline CDR1 and CDR2: SGHTA and FQGTGA. Trimming took off 4 bases at V and 2 bases at J, with 14 bases between the two ends. The CDR3 runs to 15 residues. The CDR3 reads CASSSLGEPNTEAFF. The CDR3 DNA reads TGTGCCAGCAGCTCCCTGGGAGAGCCAAACACTGAAGCTTTCTTT.

The V gene is TRBV2, the J gene TRBJ1-1; possibly TRBD1 for D (5 bases). The CDR3 totals 14 residues. Trimming cost V 10 bases and J 2 bases, with 17 bases left between them. Per the germline V gene, CDR1 is SNHLY and CDR2 is FYNNEI. The CDR3 DNA is TGTGCCATTCCGTTCGGGGACTTTAACACTGAAGCTTTCTTT. Translated: CAIPFGDFNTEAFF.

This clone was detected only once. The chain links TRBV28 to TRBJ1-1; 7 nucleotides align to TRBD1. CDR3 size: 19 residues. Trimming took 2 bases from V and 1 from J; bases not matched to a gene: 16. CDR1 and CDR2 from the germline V gene are MDHEN and SYDVKM. The CDR3 DNA reads TGTGCCAGCAGTTTAATTACGTCAGGGGGTTGGATCCAGAACACTGAAGCTTTCTTT. As protein: CASSLITSGGWIQNTEAFF.

V gene TRBV11-2 combines with J gene TRBJ1-2; possibly TRBD1 for D (5 bases). Germline-derived CDR1 and CDR2 are SGHAT and FQNNGV. This CDR3 is built from 14 residues. Trimming took off 4 bases at V and 3 bases at J, with 12 bases between the two ends. CDR3 loop: CASSSQRGDYGYTF. The CDR3, as DNA: TGTGCCAGCAGCTCCCAACGGGGGGACTATGGCTACACCTTC.

V gene TRBV19 combines with J gene TRBJ2-3; D unclear. Trimming pared 3 bases from V and 4 bases from J, leaving 8 bases between. The length of the CDR3 is 13 residues. Germline V gives CDR1 LNHDA, CDR2 SQIVND (reference sequence). CDR3 in amino acids: CASSIQAPDTQYF. CDR3 nucleotide sequence: TGTGCCAGTAGTATCCAGGCCCCAGATACGCAGTATTTT.

The chain carries TRBV6-2 or TRBV6-3 and TRBJ2-1, with 9 bases identical to TRBD2. The CDR3 extends over 17 amino acids. CDR1 is MNHEY and CDR2 is SVGEGT in the germline V gene. The junction had 8 bases not matched to a gene; V was cut back by 5 bases and J by 0 bases. CDR3 in DNA: TGTGCCAGCAGTACGACTCGACTAGCGGTCTCCTACAATGAGCAGTTCTTC. It encodes CASSTTRLAVSYNEQFF.

Ten or more counts support this clone. The chain has TRBV2 and TRBJ2-2; 9 positions agree with TRBD2. Looked up from germline, CDR1 is SNHLY and CDR2 is FYNNEI. The CDR3 runs to 14 residues. With 5 bases clipped from V and 5 bases from J, the junction kept 3 bases outside the gene matches. The CDR3 here is CASSQSGRTGELFF. The CDR3 DNA sequence: TGTGCCAGCAGTCAAAGCGGGAGGACCGGGGAGCTGTTTTTT.

The V and J genes are TRBV6-2 or TRBV6-3 and TRBJ1-5; D not resolved. This CDR3 has 14 amino acids. Germline CDR1 is MNHEY and CDR2 is SVGEGT. Trimming stripped 1 base from V and 4 bases from J, with 8 bases between. Written as DNA, the CDR3 is TGTGCCAGCAGTTACTTAGCAGAAAATCAGCCCCAGCATTTT. It encodes CASSYLAENQPQHF.

This chain connects TRBV7-9 to TRBJ1-1; the D gene is possibly TRBD1 (5 bases). Trimming shortened V by 8 bases and J by 0 bases, and 10 bases separated the two germline ends. Germline V gene data show CDR1 as SEHNR and CDR2 as FQNEAQ (reference sequence). This CDR3 region has 13 residues. The CDR3 DNA is TGTGCCAGCGTGGGGGGATTGAACACTGAAGCTTTCTTT. Translated: CASVGGLNTEAFF.

Only a few counts were recorded for this clone. The CDR3 loop reads CASSVTGPSNQPQHF. CDR3 nucleotide sequence: TGTGCCAGTAGTGTGACAGGCCCTAGCAATCAGCCCCAGCATTTT. The J gene is TRBJ1-5, the V gene TRBV19; tentative D call: TRBD1 (6 bases). The V and J ends lost 5 bases and 0 bases respectively, with 11 bases between them. Germline-derived CDR1 and CDR2 are LNHDA and SQIVND (reference sequence). This CDR3 has 15 amino acids.

V usage is TRBV5-4 and J usage is TRBJ2-3; D perhaps matches TRBD2 (6 bases). CDR1 is SGHNT and CDR2 is YYREEE in the germline V gene (reference sequence). This CDR3 has 15 residues. Trimming took 4 bases from V and 2 from J, leaving 14 bases between them. The CDR3 nucleotides are TGTGCCAGCAGCGGAGGGGACGGAATCACAGATACGCAGTATTTT. Residues: CASSGGDGITDTQYF.

This clone was recorded at least ten times. This chain joins TRBV4-3 and TRBJ2-7, with D maybe TRBD1 (5 bases). The CDR3 consists of 14 residues. CDR1 is LGHNA, CDR2 YSLEER, per germline. The V end lost 0 bases, the J end lost 3 bases, and 9 bases lay between the germline ends. The CDR3 protein is CASSQDAGYYEQYF. The CDR3 region has the DNA TGCGCCAGCAGCCAAGATGCAGGGTACTACGAGCAGTACTTC.

The gene calls are TRBV25-1 and TRBJ1-2; possible D gene TRBD1, 5 bases. CDR1 is MGHDK and CDR2 is SYGVNS in the germline V gene. V lost 6 bases and J lost 5, with 10 bases in between. CDR3 size: 12 residues. CDR3 residues: CASSPGGYGYTF. For the CDR3, the DNA is TGTGCCAGCAGCCCTGGGGGGTATGGCTACACCTTC.

The DNA for the CDR3 is TGCGCCAGCAGCTTGGCCTGGACGGGGGAGACCCAGTACTTC. It is translated as CASSLAWTGETQYF. The rearrangement links TRBV5-1 to TRBJ2-5, with D possibly matching TRBD2 (5 bases). Germline CDR1 is SGHRS and CDR2 is YFSETQ. V was trimmed by 0 bases and J by 5 bases, leaving 11 bases between them. The CDR3 has 14 amino acids.

The chain links TRBV5-1 to TRBJ2-5; 9 bases are shared with TRBD2. Germline V gives CDR1 SGHRS, CDR2 YFSETQ. Trimming removed 0 bases from V and 5 bases from J; junction bases left unmatched: 5. The CDR3 spans 15 residues. The CDR3, as DNA: TGCGCCAGCAGCTTGGGTAGCGGGAGAGGGGAGACCCAGTACTTC. It encodes CASSLGSGRGETQYF.

The chain recombines TRBV30 with TRBJ2-1, with TRBD2 matching 9 bases. CDR1 is GTSNPN and CDR2 is SVGIG in the germline V gene (reference sequence). CDR3 length: 15 amino acids. V lost 3 bases to trimming and J lost 5 bases; unmatched junction nucleotides: 8. The CDR3 coding sequence is TGTGCCTGGAGGTTAATTAGCGGGAGCGACAATGAGCAGTTCTTC. Translated, it gives CAWRLISGSDNEQFF.

The V call is TRBV11-2, the J call TRBJ2-7, with a possible D match to TRBD2 (6 bases). The CDR3 loop spans 12 amino acids. V was shortened by 5 bases and J by 7 bases, with 12 bases between the two germline ends. CDR1 is SGHAT, CDR2 FQNNGV, per germline. This CDR3 reads CASSTLAWEQYF. Here the CDR3 DNA reads TGTGCCAGCAGCACACTAGCTTGGGAGCAGTACTTC.

The chain combines TRBV9 with TRBJ1-3; D unclear. The CDR3 has 13 residues. Germline lookup yields CDR1 SGDLS and CDR2 YYNGEE. Trimming removed 0 bases at V and 2 bases at J, with 3 bases between. CDR3: CASSVATGNTIYF. The CDR3 coding sequence is TGTGCCAGCAGCGTAGCCACTGGAAACACCATATATTTT.

This chain joins TRBV7-7 and TRBJ2-3, with D perhaps matching TRBD1 (8 bases). This CDR3 comprises 14 residues. The V gene's germline CDR1 is SSHAT and CDR2 FNYEAQ (reference sequence). The V end was cut by 5 bases, the J end by 4 bases, with 13 bases between. In DNA, the CDR3 is TGTGCCAGCAGCCTTACAGGGGGGGCAGATACGCAGTATTTT. Translating it yields CASSLTGGADTQYF.